Presented here are 32 T cell receptor beta chains from one specimen sequenced in a study of T cell repertoires in cytomegalovirus infection (dated by TCRdb to the late 2010s). The treatment or condition label, read with the paper, signifies: in vitro stimulation with specific CMV peptide epitopes to enrich CMV-specific T cells. For these TCRs, the target antigens are not known. Data came from an Illumina HiSeq 1500. Through fastp at Q25 and MiXCR, TCRdb rebuilt clones from the public reads, retaining in-frame beta chains. Each entry is one CDR3 protein sequence, shown with its most common DNA and genes. For this sample the table gives 650,000 to 900,000 distinct CDR3 sequences, of which roughly 28% were detected only once. The ten largest clonotypes hold 13% of the sample. The sample in question was cultured CD8+ T cells from PBMCs, obtained from culture after CMV antigen stimulation. These receptor sequences come from a human donor in good health (CMV status not recorded). Some clones in this sample may be carry-over from other donors' samples.

This clonotype was found a few times. V usage is TRBV7-2 and J usage is TRBJ2-5, with 9 bases aligning to TRBD2. CDR1 and CDR2 from the germline V gene are SGHTA and FQGNSA. J lost 3 bases, V lost 5 bases, and 4 bases had no gene match. The CDR3 runs to 14 residues. The CDR3 protein is CASSHSGRKETQYF. In DNA, the CDR3 is TGTGCCAGCAGCCACAGCGGGAGGAAAGAGACCCAGTACTTC. The full variable domain, completed using reference TRBV7-2 and TRBJ2-5, is GAGVSQSPSNKVTEKGKDVELRCDPISGHTALYWYRQSLGQGLEFLIYFQGNSAPDKSGLPSDRFSAERTGGSVSTLTIQRTQQEDSAVYLCASSHSGRKETQYFGPGTRLLVL.

The V call is TRBV20-1, the J call TRBJ2-4; D is undetermined. The CDR3 is 14 amino acids. Trimming shortened V by 4 bases and J by 0 bases, and 10 bases separated the two germline ends. CDR1 is DFQATT, CDR2 SNEGSKA, per germline (reference sequence). CDR3: CSAKPGLAKNIQYF. CDR3 coding DNA: TGCAGTGCTAAGCCGGGCCTAGCCAAAAACATTCAGTACTTC.

This clonotype was counted a few times. V gene TRBV7-2 combines with J gene TRBJ2-7; 9 nucleotides match TRBD2. The CDR3 loop spans 15 amino acids. Germline assignment: CDR1 SGHTA and CDR2 FQGNSA. J gave up 3 bases and V 1 base, and 4 bases lay outside the gene matches. The CDR3 region is CASSLELAGYYEQYF. The DNA of the CDR3 is TGTGCCAGCAGCTTAGAGCTAGCGGGATACTACGAGCAGTACTTC.

This rearrangement joins TRBV7-3 to TRBJ2-3, with 7 bases lining up with TRBD1. Germline loops: CDR1 SGHTA, CDR2 FQGTGA. The CDR3 runs to 15 residues. The V and J ends lost 6 bases and 2 bases, in that order; junction bases with no gene match: 8. Written as DNA, the CDR3 is TGTGCCAGCAGTTCCGGGACAGACCTCACAGATACGCAGTATTTT. It specifies CASSSGTDLTDTQYF. The whole variable domain, filled in from reference TRBV7-3 and TRBJ2-3, reads GAGVSQTPSNKVTEKGKYVELRCDPISGHTALYWYRQSLGQGPEFLIYFQGTGAADDSGLPNDRFFAVRPEGSVSTLKIQRTERGDSAVYLCASSSGTDLTDTQYFGPGTRLTVL.

V gene TRBV12-5 combines with J gene TRBJ2-3; no clear D. The length of the CDR3 is 11 residues. The germline V gene encodes CDR1 LGHNT and CDR2 FRNRAP. V was pared by 7 bases and J by 6 bases, with 8 bases between. The CDR3 DNA is TGTGCTAGTGCCGACCGCGATACGCAGTATTTT. Translated, it gives CASADRDTQYF.

This clonotype was picked up a small number of times. This chain connects TRBV29-1 to TRBJ1-1; 10 bases map to TRBD1. Trimming removed 8 bases from V and 0 bases from J; junction bases left unmatched: 12. In germline, CDR1 is SQVTM, CDR2 ANQGSEA. The CDR3 contains 16 residues. This CDR3 is CSSGQGDLFLNTEAFF. In DNA form, the CDR3 reads TGCAGCTCCGGACAGGGGGATCTTTTTTTGAACACTGAAGCTTTCTTT.

The table lists this clonotype with a few counts. The chain employs TRBV27 and TRBJ1-2; D is possibly TRBD1 (5 bases). Germline V gene data show CDR1 as MNHEY and CDR2 as SMNVEV (reference sequence). The V gene lost 5 bases and the J gene lost 2 bases, with 21 bases spanning the gap. This CDR3 has 17 amino acids. The CDR3 bases are TGTGCCAGCAGTGGGGTATTGGATCGGCGGGGGAACTATGGCTACACCTTC. It codes for CASSGVLDRRGNYGYTF.

The V call is TRBV20-1, the J call TRBJ2-1; tentative D call: TRBD1 (7 bases). This CDR3 is 15 amino acids long. V lost 0 bases and J lost 5, with 14 bases in between. Germline CDR1 is DFQATT and CDR2 is SNEGSKA (reference sequence). The CDR3 loop reads CSAREGRGVHNEQFF. In nucleotides, the CDR3 is TGCAGTGCTAGAGAAGGCAGGGGGGTCCACAATGAGCAGTTCTTC.

The V gene is TRBV5-1, the J gene TRBJ2-1, with D uncertain. The CDR3 is 12 amino acids. With 5 bases removed from V and 5 bases from J, the gap between germline ends came to 8 bases. Germline V gene data show CDR1 as SGHRS and CDR2 as YFSETQ. The CDR3 spells CASSITDNEQFF. The CDR3 nucleotides are TGCGCCAGCAGTATTACCGACAATGAGCAGTTCTTC.

The V and J genes are TRBV19 and TRBJ2-1, with TRBD2 identical over 9 bases. Per germline, CDR1 LNHDA and CDR2 SQIVND (reference sequence). The CDR3 totals 15 residues. The ends lost 5 bases at V and 2 bases at J; junction bases unmatched: 4. The DNA of the CDR3 is TGTGCCAGTAGTGTGACTAGCGGCCCCTACAATGAGCAGTTCTTC. Its protein is CASSVTSGPYNEQFF.

This clonotype has more than one count but fewer than ten. The chain recombines TRBV29-1 with TRBJ2-1; a possible D gene is TRBD1 (6 bases). CDR3 length: 13 residues. Germline CDR1 is SQVTM and CDR2 is ANQGSEA. The V gene lost 4 bases and the J gene lost 5 bases, with 12 bases spanning the gap. The CDR3 nucleotides are TGCAGCGTTGCAACCGGGACACACAATGAGCAGTTCTTC. As protein: CSVATGTHNEQFF.

Only a few counts were recorded for this clonotype. The chain has TRBV7-8 and TRBJ1-3; no reliable D call. Trimming stripped 4 bases from V and 3 bases from J, with 10 bases between. CDR1 and CDR2 from the germline V gene are SGHVS and FQNEAQ. CDR3 length equals 14 residues. The CDR3 spells CASSSPGVGNTIYF. Written as DNA, the CDR3 is TGTGCCAGCAGCTCGCCCGGGGTTGGAAACACCATATATTTT. Full variable domain (rest looked up from reference TRBV7-8 and TRBJ1-3): GAGVSQSPRYKVAKRGQDVALRCDPISGHVSLFWYQQALGQGPEFLTYFQNEAQLDKSGLPSDRFFAERPEGSVSTLKIQRTQQEDSAVYLCASSSPGVGNTIYFGEGSWLTVV.

V and J are TRBV7-9 and TRBJ2-7; perhaps TRBD2 as D (6 bases). Germline-derived CDR1 and CDR2 are SEHNR and FQNEAQ (reference sequence). Trimming stripped 5 bases from V and 3 bases from J, with 11 bases between. This CDR3 is 13 amino acids long. This CDR3 reads CASSPAGFYEQYV. CDR3 nucleotides: TGTGCCAGCAGCCCCGCGGGGTTCTACGAGCAGTACGTC.

The V call is TRBV28, the J call TRBJ2-7, with 11 bases fitting TRBD1. CDR1 and CDR2 (germline): MDHEN, SYDVKM. V lost 5 bases and J lost 6; bases outside the gene matches: 3. This CDR3 comprises 13 residues. CDR3 coding DNA: TGTGCCAGCAGTCGGACAGGGGGCGTCGAGCAGTACGTC. Amino acid sequence: CASSRTGGVEQYV.

The CDR3 DNA is TGTGCCAGCAGCCAATATAAAAGGCGACAGGGATACAATGAGCAGTTCTTC. Residues: CASSQYKRRQGYNEQFF. The rearrangement links TRBV3-1 to TRBJ2-1, with TRBD1 matching 7 bases. Per germline, CDR1 LGHDT and CDR2 YNNKEL (reference sequence). The CDR3 contains 17 residues. Trimming removed 2 bases from V and 4 bases from J; junction bases left unmatched: 11.

This chain links TRBV6-8 with TRBJ1-2, with D possibly being TRBD1 (5 bases). The CDR3 covers 15 residues. The V gene's germline CDR1 is MNHGY and CDR2 SAAAGT. Deletions cut 2 bases from V and 2 bases from J, with 12 bases between. CDR3 coding DNA: TGTGCCAGCAGTTACACGGGGGGGGACAACTATGGCTACACCTTC. This gives the protein CASSYTGGDNYGYTF.

The chain joins TRBV7-4 to TRBJ2-3; D possibly uses TRBD1 or TRBD2 (5 bases each). Germline lookup yields CDR1 SGHVT and CDR2 SQSDAQ. Trimming left V 5 bases short and J 0 bases short, with 9 bases between. CDR3 length: 14 residues. This CDR3 is CASSTEGSTDTQYF. The DNA of the CDR3 is TGTGCCAGCAGCACAGAGGGGAGCACAGATACGCAGTATTTT. The full variable domain, rest sourced from reference TRBV7-4 and TRBJ2-3, is GAGVSQSPRYKVAKRGRDVALRCDSISGHVTLYWYRQTLGQGSEVLTYSQSDAQRDKSGRPSGRFSAERPERSVSTLKIQRTEQGDSAVYLCASSTEGSTDTQYFGPGTRLTVL.

This clonotype has only a few counts. One junction end disagrees with the germline gene, perhaps due to a read error. The chain links TRBV4-3 to TRBJ2-3; 9 bases match TRBD2. This CDR3 is 18 amino acids long. Looked up from germline, CDR1 is LGHNA and CDR2 is YSLEER. The CDR3 nucleotides read TGCGCCAGCAGCCAAGGCGTCAAGCGGGGGGCAGACACATATACGCAGTATTTT. Residues: CASSQGVKRGADTYTQYF.

The chain joins TRBV7-9 to TRBJ1-2; D may be TRBD1 (6 bases). This CDR3 is 16 amino acids long. Germline CDR1 reads SEHNR; CDR2 reads FQNEAQ (reference sequence). V lost 3 bases, J lost 6 bases, and 20 bases lay in between. The CDR3 is CASSFRDRIQFNGYTF. Here the CDR3 DNA reads TGTGCCAGCAGCTTCCGAGACAGGATACAGTTCAATGGCTACACCTTC.

The rearrangement uses TRBV28 and TRBJ1-5; maybe TRBD1 (6 bases). The CDR3 totals 16 residues. Trimming left V 5 bases short and J 11 bases short, with 25 bases between. CDR1 and CDR2 (germline): MDHEN, SYDVKM. The CDR3 is CASSPRGQGWQSAQHF. The DNA of the CDR3 is TGTGCCAGCAGTCCAAGGGGTCAGGGGTGGCAATCAGCCCAGCATTTT.

The chain uses TRBV10-2 and TRBJ1-2; D gene uncertain. The ends were cut back, 7 bases at V and 4 bases at J, with 19 bases in the middle. The CDR3 is 15 amino acids. Germline lookup yields CDR1 WSHSY and CDR2 SAAADI. For the CDR3, the DNA is TGCGCCAGCAAGGAAGGATGGGGTTACGGCTATGGCTACACCTTC. This sequence encodes CASKEGWGYGYGYTF.

The chain recombines TRBV27 with TRBJ2-1; D is tentatively TRBD1 or TRBD2 (5 bases each). The CDR3 is 15 amino acids. The V gene lost 7 bases and the J gene lost 2 bases, with 15 bases spanning the gap. Germline CDR1 MNHEY, CDR2 SMNVEV (reference sequence). In nucleotides, the CDR3 is TGTGCCAGCACTTCGGGGCGGGCAACCTACAATGAGCAGTTCTTC. Amino acids: CASTSGRATYNEQFF.

This chain joins TRBV6-8 and TRBJ2-3; D may match TRBD1 or TRBD2 (5 bases each). Germline V gene lookup returns CDR1 MNHGY and CDR2 SAAAGT. This CDR3 comprises 15 residues. V was pared by 4 bases and J by 4 bases, with 15 bases between. DNA for the CDR3: TGTGCCAGCAGTTCACGGGGCAGCCCCGCAGATACGCAGTATTTT. Translated: CASSSRGSPADTQYF.

The chain combines TRBV20-1 with TRBJ2-5, with 9 nucleotides matching TRBD2. With V trimmed by 6 bases and J by 0 bases, 14 bases remained unmatched. This CDR3 comprises 17 residues. CDR1 and CDR2 from the germline V gene are DFQATT and SNEGSKA (reference sequence). The CDR3 is CSADGYTGLANQETQYF. The CDR3 DNA is TGCAGTGCCGACGGCTATACGGGACTAGCAAACCAAGAGACCCAGTACTTC.

The V call is TRBV12-3 or TRBV12-4, the J call TRBJ1-2; D is undetermined. The CDR3 runs to 12 residues. The ends were cut back, 8 bases at V and 3 bases at J, with 10 bases in the middle. CDR3 DNA sequence: TGTGCCAGCGCAGAATCCTACTATGGCTACACCTTC. Translated: CASAESYYGYTF.

The chain couples TRBV2 to TRBJ1-4; D is undetermined. CDR1 and CDR2 from the germline V gene are SNHLY and FYNNEI. V lost 6 bases to trimming and J lost 11 bases, with 22 bases between them. The CDR3 runs 15 residues. Here the CDR3 reads CASSNPGQGSRKLFF. CDR3 DNA: TGTGCCAGCAGCAACCCTGGGCAAGGAAGCCGGAAACTGTTTTTT.

This clonotype was recorded a few times. This chain joins TRBV7-9 and TRBJ2-1; D is ambiguous. Trimming left V 3 bases short and J 12 bases short, with 12 bases between. The germline gives CDR1 SEHNR, CDR2 FQNEAQ (reference sequence). The CDR3 runs to 12 residues. The CDR3 region has the DNA TGTGCCAGCAGCTTCGAGCAGGACGGGCAGTTCTTC. It yields the protein CASSFEQDGQFF.

V and J are TRBV7-2 and TRBJ2-7, with D unclear. This CDR3 is built from 14 residues. Germline CDR1 and CDR2: SGHTA and FQGNSA. V lost 1 base, J lost 4 bases, and 11 bases lay in between. CDR3 bases: TGTGCCAGCAGCTTAGTTCCAGGACGTTACGAGCAGTACGTC. Amino acid sequence: CASSLVPGRYEQYV.

The chain has TRBV6-5 and TRBJ2-1; perhaps TRBD1 as D (5 bases). V was trimmed by 0 bases and J by 0 bases, leaving 9 bases between them. The germline CDR1 and CDR2 sequences are MNHEY and SVGAGI. This CDR3 is built from 16 residues. The CDR3 is CASSYSNQGSYNEQFF. CDR3 coding DNA: TGTGCCAGCAGTTACTCGAACCAGGGCTCCTACAATGAGCAGTTCTTC.

J is TRBJ2-7 and V is TRBV12-5, with TRBD2 matching over 7 bases. Germline V lookup: CDR1 LGHNT, CDR2 FRNRAP. The CDR3 is 15 amino acids. J was trimmed by 0 bases and V by 4 bases; bases with no gene match: 6. CDR3 coding DNA: TGTGCTAGTGGTTCCAGCGGGGTCAGCTCCTACGAGCAGTACTTC. Translated: CASGSSGVSSYEQYF. The whole variable domain, remainder taken from reference TRBV12-5 and TRBJ2-7, is DARVTQTPRHKVTEMGQEVTMRCQPILGHNTVFWYRQTMMQGLELLAYFRNRAPLDDSGMPKDRFSAEMPDATLATLKIQPSEPRDSAVYFCASGSSGVSSYEQYFGPGTRLTVT.

The chain joins TRBV3-1 to TRBJ2-5, with D perhaps assigned TRBD1 or TRBD2 (5 bases each). This CDR3 region has 16 residues. Germline assignment: CDR1 LGHDT and CDR2 YNNKEL (reference sequence). The V end lost 0 bases, the J end lost 3 bases, and 14 bases lay between the germline ends. The CDR3 nucleotides are TGTGCCAGCAGCCAAGATGGGGACGGGTTGGAAGAGACCCAGTACTTC. Amino acids: CASSQDGDGLEETQYF.

This clonotype was counted between two and nine times. V and J are TRBV5-6 and TRBJ2-4; a weak D match, TRBD1 (5 bases). Germline assignment: CDR1 SGHDT and CDR2 YYEEEE. Trimming shortened V by 0 bases and J by 6 bases, and 10 bases separated the two germline ends. This CDR3 has 14 residues. CDR3 region: CASSLGQGLNIQYF. CDR3 DNA sequence: TGTGCCAGCAGCTTGGGGCAGGGTTTAAACATTCAGTACTTC.